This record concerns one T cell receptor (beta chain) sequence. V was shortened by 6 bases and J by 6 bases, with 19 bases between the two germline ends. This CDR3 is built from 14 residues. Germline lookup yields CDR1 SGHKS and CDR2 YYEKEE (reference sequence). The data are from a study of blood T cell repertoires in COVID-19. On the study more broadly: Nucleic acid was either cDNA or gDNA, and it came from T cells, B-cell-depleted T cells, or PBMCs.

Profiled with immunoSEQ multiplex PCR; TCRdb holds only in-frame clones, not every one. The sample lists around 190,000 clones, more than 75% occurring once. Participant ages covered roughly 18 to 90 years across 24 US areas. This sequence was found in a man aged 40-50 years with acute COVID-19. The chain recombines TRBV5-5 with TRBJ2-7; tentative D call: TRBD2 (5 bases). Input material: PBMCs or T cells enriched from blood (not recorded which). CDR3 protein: CASNGWELVGEQYF. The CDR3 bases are TGTGCCAGCAATGGGTGGGAGCTCGTCGGCGAGCAGTACTTC.